Listed below are T cell receptor beta chains from one sample, sequenced in a study of T-cell memory formation after mild COVID-19. TCRdb re-called the 5' RACE reads through MiXCR, storing one row per CDR3 protein. Found here are 300,000 to 350,000 distinct CDR3 sequences, 14% of them singletons; the top ten hold around 20%. The sequencing sample was made of PBMCs or a T cell subset sorted from them (not recorded which). All receptors come from a man between 18 and 29 years old who had mild COVID-19 (a few samples of this study predate the infection). Cell type and time point are not known. Each CDR3 is given with its conserved first and last residue. A D gene is named only where the DNA matches it firmly. Some rows have no size entry. The others give once, few or many, or a class for an expanded clone.

d_gene	j_gene	abundance	v_gene	CDR3aa	CDR3nt
NA	TRBJ1-6	NA	TRBV2	CASSGAGAANSPLHF	TGTGCCAGCAGTGGAGCAGGGGCAGCTAATTCACCCCTCCACTTT
NA	TRBJ2-3	few	TRBV18	CASSPPSQAFTDTQYF	TGTGCCAGCTCACCACCATCCCAGGCCTTCACAGATACGCAGTATTTT
NA	TRBJ1-1	NA	TRBV11-2	CASSKGANTEAFF	TGTGCCAGCAGTAAAGGGGCGAACACTGAAGCTTTCTTT
NA	TRBJ2-7	few	TRBV5-1	CASSWGFNSYEQYF	TGCGCCAGCAGTTGGGGGTTTAACTCCTACGAGCAGTACTTC
TRBD1	TRBJ1-2	NA	TRBV7-2	CASSLGGTGGAIYGYTF	TGTGCCAGCAGCTTAGGGGGAACAGGGGGCGCAATCTATGGCTACACCTTC
TRBD2	TRBJ2-1	few	TRBV12-3/TRBV12-4	CASRSTSRNEQFF	TGTGCCAGCAGGTCGACTAGCCGCAATGAGCAGTTCTTC
TRBD1	TRBJ2-5	few	TRBV5-1	CASSTGDRGTTETQYF	TGCGCCAGCAGCACGGGGGACAGGGGAACTACGGAGACCCAGTACTTC
NA	TRBJ2-3	NA	TRBV4-1	CASSQDRDRTDTQYF	TGCGCCAGCAGCCAAGACCGGGATCGGACAGATACGCAGTATTTT
NA	TRBJ1-2	few	TRBV20-1	CSARSTLSDSTVVVDGYTF	TGCAGTGCTAGGTCAACCCTCTCGGACAGTACGGTGGTGGTAGATGGCTACACCTTC
NA	TRBJ1-3	few	TRBV9	CASSVEGGADTIYF	TGTGCCAGCAGCGTAGAGGGGGGTGCGGACACCATATATTTT
NA	TRBJ2-7	NA	TRBV27	CASGSGRLYEQYF	TGTGCCAGCGGCTCGGGACGGCTCTACGAGCAGTACTTC
NA	TRBJ1-2	NA	TRBV4-1	CASSQVMTREDYGYTF	TGCGCCAGCAGCCAAGTTATGACACGGGAAGACTATGGCTACACCTTC
NA	TRBJ2-1	NA	TRBV7-8	CASSPGWLAFYNEQFF	TGTGCCAGCAGCCCGGGGTGGCTAGCGTTCTACAATGAGCAGTTCTTC
NA	TRBJ2-1	many	TRBV2	CASVPGRNNEQFF	TGTGCCAGCGTTCCGGGACGGAACAATGAGCAGTTCTTC
TRBD1	TRBJ1-2	NA	TRBV5-1	CASSPGQIFAGYGYTF	TGCGCCAGCAGCCCGGGACAGATATTCGCAGGCTATGGCTACACCTTC
NA	TRBJ2-1	few	TRBV20-1	CSVRRIDYNEQFF	TGCAGTGTCCGGCGAATAGATTACAATGAGCAGTTCTTC
TRBD1	TRBJ1-6	many	TRBV4-3	CASSQETTGVSPLHF	TGCGCCAGCAGCCAAGAGACGACAGGGGTCTCACCCCTCCACTTT
NA	TRBJ2-5	few	TRBV10-3	CAISEFPQETQYF	TGTGCCATCAGTGAGTTCCCCCAAGAGACCCAGTACTTC